The T cell receptor (beta chain) under discussion was sequenced for a study of neurological immune-mediated disorders. A single record per CDR3 protein comes from TCRdb applying MiXCR to the 5' RACE reads. The repertoire has fewer than 45,000 distinct CDR3 sequences, around 6% of them found once; the top ten carry 0.55% to 0.6%. The germline CDR1 and CDR2 sequences are MNHEY and SVGAGI. The V gene lost 6 bases and the J gene lost 4 bases, with 16 bases spanning the gap. The CDR3 consists of 15 residues. This chain uses TRBV6-5 with TRBJ1-3; a possible D gene is TRBD1 (6 bases). The receptor's source is a woman aged 40 to 50 in good health. The material sequenced was CD4+ T cells from blood. CDR3 in DNA: TGTGCCAGCAGGCCGACAGGTTCAGAGGGAAACACCATATATTTT. It yields the protein CASRPTGSEGNTIYF.